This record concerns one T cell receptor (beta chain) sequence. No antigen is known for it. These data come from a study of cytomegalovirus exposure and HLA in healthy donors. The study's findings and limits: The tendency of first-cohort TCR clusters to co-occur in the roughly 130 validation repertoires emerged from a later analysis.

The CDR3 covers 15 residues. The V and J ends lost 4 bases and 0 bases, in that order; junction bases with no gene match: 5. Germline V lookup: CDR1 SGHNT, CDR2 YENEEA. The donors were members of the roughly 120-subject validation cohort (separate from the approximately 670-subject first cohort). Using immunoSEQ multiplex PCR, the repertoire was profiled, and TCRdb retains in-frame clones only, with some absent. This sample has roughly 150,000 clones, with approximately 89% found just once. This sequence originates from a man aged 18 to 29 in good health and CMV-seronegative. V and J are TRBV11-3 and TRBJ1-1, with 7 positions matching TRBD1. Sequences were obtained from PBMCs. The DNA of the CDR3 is TGTGCCAGCAGCTCTAGACAGGGATTGAACACTGAAGCTTTCTTT. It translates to CASSSRQGLNTEAFF.